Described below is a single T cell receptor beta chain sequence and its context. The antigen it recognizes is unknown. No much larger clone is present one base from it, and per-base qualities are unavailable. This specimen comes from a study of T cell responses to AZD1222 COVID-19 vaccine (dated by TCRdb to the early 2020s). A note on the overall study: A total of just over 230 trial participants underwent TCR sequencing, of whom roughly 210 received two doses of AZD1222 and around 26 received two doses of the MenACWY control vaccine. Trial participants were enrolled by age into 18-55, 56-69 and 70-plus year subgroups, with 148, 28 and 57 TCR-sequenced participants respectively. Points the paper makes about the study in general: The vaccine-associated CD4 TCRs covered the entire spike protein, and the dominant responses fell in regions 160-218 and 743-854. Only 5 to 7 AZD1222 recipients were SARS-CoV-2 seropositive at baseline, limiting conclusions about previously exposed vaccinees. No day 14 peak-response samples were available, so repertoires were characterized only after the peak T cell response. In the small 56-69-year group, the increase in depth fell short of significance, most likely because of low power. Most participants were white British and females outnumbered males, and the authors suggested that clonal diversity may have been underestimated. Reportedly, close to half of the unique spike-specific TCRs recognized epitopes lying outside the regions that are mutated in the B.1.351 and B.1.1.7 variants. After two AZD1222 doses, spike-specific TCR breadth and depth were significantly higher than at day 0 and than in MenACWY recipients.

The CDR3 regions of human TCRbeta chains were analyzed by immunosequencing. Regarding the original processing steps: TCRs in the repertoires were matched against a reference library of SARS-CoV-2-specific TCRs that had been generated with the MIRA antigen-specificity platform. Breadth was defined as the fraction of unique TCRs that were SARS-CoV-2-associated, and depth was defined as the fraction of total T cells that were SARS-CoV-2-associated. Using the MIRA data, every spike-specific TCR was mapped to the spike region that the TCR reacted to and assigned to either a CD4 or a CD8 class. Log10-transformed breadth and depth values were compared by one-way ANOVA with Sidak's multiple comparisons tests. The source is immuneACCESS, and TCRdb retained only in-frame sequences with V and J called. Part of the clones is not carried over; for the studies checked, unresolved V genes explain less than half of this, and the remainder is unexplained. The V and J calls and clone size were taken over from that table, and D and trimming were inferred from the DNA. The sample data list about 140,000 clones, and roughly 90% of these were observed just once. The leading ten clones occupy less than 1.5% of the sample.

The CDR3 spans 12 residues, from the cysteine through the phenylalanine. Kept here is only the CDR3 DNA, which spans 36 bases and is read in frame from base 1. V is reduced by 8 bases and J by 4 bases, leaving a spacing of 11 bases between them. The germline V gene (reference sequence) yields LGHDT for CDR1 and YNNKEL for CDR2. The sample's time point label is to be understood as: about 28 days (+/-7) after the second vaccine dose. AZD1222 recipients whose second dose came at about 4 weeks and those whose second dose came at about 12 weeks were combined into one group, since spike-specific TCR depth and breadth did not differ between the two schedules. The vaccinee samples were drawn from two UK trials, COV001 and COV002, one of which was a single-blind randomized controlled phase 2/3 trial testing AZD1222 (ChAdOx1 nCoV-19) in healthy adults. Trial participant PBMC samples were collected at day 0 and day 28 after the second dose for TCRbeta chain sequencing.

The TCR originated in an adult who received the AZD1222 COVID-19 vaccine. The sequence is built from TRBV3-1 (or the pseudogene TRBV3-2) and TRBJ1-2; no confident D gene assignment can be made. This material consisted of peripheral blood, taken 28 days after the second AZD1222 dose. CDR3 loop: CASADPGYGYTF. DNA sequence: TGTGCCAGCGCGGACCCGGGCTATGGCTACACCTTC.